This T cell receptor beta chain was captured in a study of T cells after yellow fever vaccination. Study-level findings and limits: Post-booster reappearance was seen for most primary-vaccination clones (just over 95% CD4, roughly 88% CD8). The CD4 compartment and the CD8 compartment contained a small share of clonotypes in common.

TCRdb re-called the 5' RACE reads through MiXCR, storing one row per CDR3 protein. The repertoire includes 250,000 to 400,000 distinct CDR3 sequences, roughly 4.3% of them detected once, and 20% to 25% sits in the top ten. There are 14 residues in the CDR3. CDR1 and CDR2 (germline): MGHDK, SYGVNS. Trimming stripped 4 bases from V and 5 bases from J, with 14 bases between. Only a few counts were recorded for this clonotype. The target antigen is unknown. Sequenced material: PBMCs, taken 5 days after the yellow fever booster vaccination. The chain couples TRBV25-1 to TRBJ1-1; no clear D gene. This TCR came from a man younger than 35 who received the YFV17D yellow fever vaccine. CDR3 nucleotide sequence: TGTGCCAGCAGTGGATGGTCGGATGGGACTGAAGCTTTCTTT. It encodes CASSGWSDGTEAFF.